This passage covers 17 T cell receptor beta chains from one sample sequenced in a study of blood T cells in healthy people across ages. For the second PCR, which ran for about 6 to 11 cycles, a sample-barcoded 5' primer and a J-beta primer mix were used. TCRdb itself ran the 5' RACE reads through MiXCR, one entry per CDR3 protein. The sample comprises around 780,000 distinct CDR3 sequences, roughly three fifths of which are singletons, and under 30% rests with the top ten. Sequenced material: blood. Source of these receptors: a middle-aged man in good health.

This clonotype has a handful of counts. V is TRBV28 and J is TRBJ1-2; D unresolved. Trimming cost V 5 bases and J 11 bases, with 9 bases left between them. The CDR3 length is 10 residues. Per the germline V gene, CDR1 is MDHEN and CDR2 is SYDVKM. CDR3 loop: CASSAGWYTF. As DNA, the CDR3 is TGTGCCAGCAGTGCAGGATGGTACACCTTC.

V usage is TRBV29-1 and J usage is TRBJ2-1; perhaps TRBD2 as D (6 bases). This CDR3 is built from 15 residues. Germline loops: CDR1 SQVTM, CDR2 ANQGSEA. CDR3 loop: CSAERVAGRGNEQFF. The DNA for the CDR3 is TGCAGTGCAGAGAGGGTTGCGGGCCGGGGGAATGAGCAGTTCTTC.

On this clonotype: One end of the junction is discordant with germline, which a read error may explain. The V and J genes are TRBV20-1 and TRBJ2-7; D unclear. CDR1 DFQATT and CDR2 SNEGSKA come from the germline V gene (reference sequence). This CDR3 is built from 13 residues. This CDR3 is CSAQMRSSYEQYF. Written as DNA, the CDR3 is TGTAGTGCCCAGATGAGGAGCTCCTACGAGCAGTACTTC.

This clonotype was detected a few times. The V and J genes are TRBV5-1 and TRBJ2-7; D uncertain. The CDR3 contains 14 residues. Germline V CDR1 and CDR2: SGHRS, YFSETQ. V was clipped by 1 base and J by 2 bases, with 10 bases between them. CDR3 residues: CASSLRGGTYEQYF. CDR3 DNA: TGCGCCAGCAGCTTGAGAGGTGGGACCTACGAGCAGTACTTC. The full variable domain, with the rest looked up from reference TRBV5-1 and TRBJ2-7, is KAGVTQTPRYLIKTRGQQVTLSCSPISGHRSVSWYQQTPGQGLQFLFEYFSETQRNKGNFPGRFSGRQFSNSRSEMNVSTLELGDSALYLCASSLRGGTYEQYFGPGTRLTVT.

In this sample, this clonotype turned up a few times. The chain is built from TRBV27 and TRBJ2-7, with D maybe TRBD2 (5 bases). The V end was cut by 5 bases, the J end by 5 bases, with 22 bases between. Germline V gene lookup returns CDR1 MNHEY and CDR2 SMNVEV (reference sequence). This CDR3 has 16 residues. CDR3 residues: CASSPYFRDPGDEQYF. In nucleotides, the CDR3 is TGTGCCAGCAGTCCCTATTTCCGGGATCCTGGGGACGAGCAGTACTTC.

V is TRBV28 and J is TRBJ2-4; D is possibly TRBD1 (6 bases). The better agreement between TRBJ2-7 and the DNA end casts doubt on the J call. Germline lookup yields CDR1 MDHEN and CDR2 SYDVKM. The CDR3 totals 17 residues. The CDR3 coding sequence is TGTGCCAGCAGTTTTACATTCGGCAGGGGCCAAGAATACGAGCAGTACTTC. Protein product: CASSFTFGRGQEYEQYF.

This rearrangement joins TRBV4-1 to TRBJ2-7; D is unresolved. Deletions cut 3 bases from V and 4 bases from J, with 7 bases between. The CDR3 length is 12 residues. Germline V gene data show CDR1 as MGHRA and CDR2 as YSYEKL. CDR3 nucleotides: TGCGCCAGCAGCCAGTCCGATTACGAGCAGTACTTC. It translates to CASSQSDYEQYF.

This chain connects TRBV9 to TRBJ1-2; tentative D call: TRBD1 (6 bases). The V end was cut by 3 bases, the J end by 7 bases, with 25 bases between. The CDR3 sequence is 17 residues long. Germline loops: CDR1 SGDLS, CDR2 YYNGEE. CDR3 sequence: CASSEGGSGRGDGGYTF. The CDR3 DNA is TGTGCCAGCAGCGAGGGGGGATCGGGGCGCGGGGATGGTGGCTACACCTTC.

The chain employs TRBV28 and TRBJ2-7; D not certain. Trimming shortened V by 8 bases and J by 5 bases, and 10 bases separated the two germline ends. CDR1 MDHEN and CDR2 SYDVKM come from the germline V gene. The CDR3 has 11 amino acids. DNA of the CDR3: TGTGCCAGCTCTGGGATTAACGAGCAGTACTTC. Residues: CASSGINEQYF.

V gene TRBV20-1 combines with J gene TRBJ1-6; no firm D call. CDR1 is DFQATT, CDR2 SNEGSKA, per germline (reference sequence). CDR3 size: 14 residues. V lost 1 base, J lost 7 bases, and 11 bases lay in between. The CDR3 spells CSARAGLANSPLHF. CDR3 DNA: TGCAGTGCTAGAGCCGGACTGGCAAATTCACCCCTCCACTTT.

The V gene is TRBV5-1, the J gene TRBJ2-3; D is ambiguous. Germline CDR1 is SGHRS and CDR2 is YFSETQ. CDR3 length equals 16 residues. Trimming shortened V by 4 bases and J by 2 bases, and 17 bases separated the two germline ends. DNA for the CDR3: TGCGCCAGCAGCCTCGTGACTGGTGGGGACACAGATACGCAGTATTTT. Protein: CASSLVTGGDTDTQYF.

J is TRBJ2-7 and V is TRBV10-3, with D unresolved. Germline V lookup: CDR1 ENHRY, CDR2 SYGVKD. The CDR3 is 13 amino acids. V shed 6 bases and J shed 7 bases, with 16 bases lying between them. CDR3 bases: TGTGCCATCAGGACGGACGCAAACCGGGAGCAGTACTTC. It translates to CAIRTDANREQYF.

The chain is built from TRBV27 and TRBJ2-7; 8 bases match TRBD1. The CDR3 spans 12 residues. From germline, CDR1 is MNHEY and CDR2 SMNVEV (reference sequence). With V trimmed by 8 bases and J by 6 bases, 6 bases remained unmatched. The CDR3 region has the DNA TGTGCCAGCGGTGGACAGGGTGGCGAGCAGTACTTC. Amino acid sequence: CASGGQGGEQYF.

This clonotype was seen more than once but under ten times. The V and J genes are TRBV5-1 and TRBJ2-7; 8 positions agree with TRBD2. This CDR3 contains 16 residues. The V gene's germline CDR1 is SGHRS and CDR2 YFSETQ. V dropped 5 bases and J dropped 1; count of bases not matched to a gene: 11. The CDR3 coding sequence is TGCGCCAGCAGATGGGACGCTAGCGGGCCTTCCTACGAGCAGTACTTC. Translated: CASRWDASGPSYEQYF.

This clonotype was seen only a few times. The chain has TRBV11-1 and TRBJ2-5, with D possibly matching TRBD1 (5 bases). Between the trimmed V and J ends, which lost 5 bases and 3 bases, there was a span of 16 bases. The CDR3 contains 15 residues. Per the germline V gene, CDR1 is SGHAT and CDR2 is FQDESV (reference sequence). The CDR3 spells CASSLQRGSEETQYF. The CDR3 nucleotides read TGTGCCAGCAGCCTACAAAGGGGCTCCGAAGAGACCCAGTACTTC.

The CDR3 DNA follows: TGCGCCAGCAGCCAAGGGAGGGCCCAGGGGATAGCCAAAAACATTCAGTACTTC. It translates to CASSQGRAQGIAKNIQYF. V gene TRBV4-1 combines with J gene TRBJ2-4; D is perhaps TRBD1 or TRBD2 (6 bases each). V lost 1 base, J lost 0 bases, and 16 bases lay in between. Per the germline V gene, CDR1 is MGHRA and CDR2 is YSYEKL. The CDR3 is 18 residues long.

This clonotype came up a few times. The chain has TRBV6-6 and TRBJ1-5, with D tentatively TRBD1 (5 bases). The ends were cut back, 8 bases at V and 3 bases at J, with 11 bases in the middle. The CDR3 totals 13 residues. Germline CDR1 MNHNY, CDR2 SVGAGI (reference sequence). CDR3 amino acids: CASYGGTNQPQHF. The CDR3 DNA follows: TGTGCCAGCTACGGGGGGACCAATCAGCCCCAGCATTTT.